The 4 T cell receptor beta chains below come from one sample, sequenced in a study of blood T cell dynamics during melanoma immunotherapy (dated by TCRdb to 2019 to 2021). The intended sense of this specimen's time point label: week 3, after first cycle of checkpoint inhibitor. The library was built by means of the immunoSEQ multiplex PCR assay. TCRdb mirrors the immuneACCESS table, restricted to in-frame sequences. Some clones are absent from its copies; in checked studies, under half trace to an unresolved V gene, and the reason for the others is unknown. Recorded for this sample are more than 6,500 clones; more than 75% of them occurred a single time. The ten largest clonotypes hold around 5.2% of the sample. The sample consisted of blood, taken from a patient treated with checkpoint blockade. The receptors were gathered from a human donor with melanoma.

This clone has only a few counts. The chain is built from TRBV30 and TRBJ1-5; D possibly corresponds to TRBD1 (6 bases). Deletions cut 0 bases from V and 6 bases from J, with 6 bases between. The CDR3 spans 12 residues. Germline CDR1 is GTSNPN and CDR2 is SVGIG (reference sequence). The CDR3 sequence: CAWSVQGQPQHF. In DNA form, the CDR3 reads TGTGCCTGGAGTGTACAGGGTCAGCCCCAGCATTTT.

The chain has TRBV28 and TRBJ2-5, with 8 bases matching TRBD1. TRBJ2-7 matches the DNA end more closely, so the J call is doubtful. The CDR3 runs to 13 residues. Germline CDR1 reads MDHEN; CDR2 reads SYDVKM. CDR3 amino acids: CASRATGGYEQYF. CDR3 in DNA: TGTGCCAGCAGAGCAACAGGGGGCTACGAGCAGTACTTC.

This chain uses TRBV6-5 with TRBJ1-6, with TRBD1 identical over 8 bases. V dropped 8 bases and J dropped 7; count of bases not matched to a gene: 7. The CDR3 has 14 amino acids. Germline CDR1 is MNHEY and CDR2 is SVGAGI. The CDR3 region is CASHTTGANSPLHF. The CDR3 coding sequence is TGTGCCAGCCACACGACAGGGGCAAATTCACCCCTCCACTTT.

This clone was detected once. The V and J genes are TRBV2 and TRBJ2-7, with a tentative D call TRBD1 (5 bases). Germline V gene lookup returns CDR1 SNHLY and CDR2 FYNNEI. The CDR3 length is 13 residues. Trimming removed 0 bases at V and 4 bases at J, with 7 bases between. This CDR3 is CASSEAAGYEQYV. CDR3 nucleotide sequence: TGTGCCAGCAGTGAAGCGGCAGGGTACGAGCAGTACGTC.